This T cell receptor beta chain was sequenced in a study of shared clonotypes between healthy human individuals. Study as a whole: Per-donor plates numbered three CD4 naive, three CD4 memory, two CD8 naive and one CD8 memory.

CDR1 and CDR2 (germline): SGHRS, YFSETQ. The ends were cut back, 0 bases at V and 2 bases at J, with 13 bases in the middle. The CDR3 is made up of 16 amino acids. Caucasian adults residing in Nashville, Tennessee made up all the donors. Study observations and caveats: On the whole, naive subsets had larger estimated richness than memory subsets had.

Remarks on this clone: Its antigen is not known. The sample carries other DNA sequences with the same CDR3.

Libraries were prepared by immunoSEQ multiplex PCR; TCRdb keeps only in-frame clonotypes and omits some of them. The sample carries 2.3 million or so clones, 85% to 95% recorded once. The sequenced sample consisted of naive CD4+ T cells from PBMCs. Subset noted: CD45RA+ positively selected. The rearrangement joins TRBV5-1 to TRBJ2-3; either TRBD1 or TRBD2 may supply D (5 bases each). The receptor's source is a man aged 18 to 30 in good health. Some clones in this sample may be carry-over from other donors' samples. This CDR3 reads CASSLVGSGTTDTQYF. CDR3 coding DNA: TGCGCCAGCAGCTTGGTCGGTTCAGGGACCACAGATACGCAGTATTTT.